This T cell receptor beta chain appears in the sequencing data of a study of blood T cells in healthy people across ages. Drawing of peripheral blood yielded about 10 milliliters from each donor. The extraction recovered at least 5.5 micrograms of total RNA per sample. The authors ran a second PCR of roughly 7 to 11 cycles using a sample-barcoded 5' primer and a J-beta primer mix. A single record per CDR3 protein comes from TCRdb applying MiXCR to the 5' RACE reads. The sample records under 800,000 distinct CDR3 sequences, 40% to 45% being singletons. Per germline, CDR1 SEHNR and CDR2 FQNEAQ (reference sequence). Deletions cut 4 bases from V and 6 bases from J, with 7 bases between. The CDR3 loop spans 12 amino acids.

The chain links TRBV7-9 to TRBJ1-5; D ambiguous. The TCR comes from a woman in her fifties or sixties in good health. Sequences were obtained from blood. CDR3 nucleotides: TGTGCCAGCAGCTCTAGTGCTCAGCCCCAGCATTTT. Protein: CASSSSAQPQHF.